This T cell receptor beta chain was captured by sequencing in a study of blood T cell repertoires in COVID-19. On the study more broadly: PBMCs, B-cell-depleted T cells, or T cells were the source of the cDNA or gDNA that made up the material.

With 6 bases clipped from V and 2 bases from J, the junction kept 9 bases outside the gene matches. The CDR3 is 15 amino acids. Germline CDR1 and CDR2: SGHAT and FQNNGV. The table came from immunoSEQ multiplex PCR; TCRdb's copy has only in-frame clones and leaves some out. The sample lists around 190,000 clones; about 76% were seen once. The receptor's source is a woman aged 35 to 49 with COVID-19, enrolled during active disease. The rearrangement joins TRBV11-2 to TRBJ2-5; the match to TRBD1 covers 7 bases. The sequenced material came from peripheral blood. This CDR3 is CASSFGQVIQETQYF. The CDR3 coding sequence is TGTGCCAGCAGTTTCGGACAGGTGATACAAGAGACCCAGTACTTC.